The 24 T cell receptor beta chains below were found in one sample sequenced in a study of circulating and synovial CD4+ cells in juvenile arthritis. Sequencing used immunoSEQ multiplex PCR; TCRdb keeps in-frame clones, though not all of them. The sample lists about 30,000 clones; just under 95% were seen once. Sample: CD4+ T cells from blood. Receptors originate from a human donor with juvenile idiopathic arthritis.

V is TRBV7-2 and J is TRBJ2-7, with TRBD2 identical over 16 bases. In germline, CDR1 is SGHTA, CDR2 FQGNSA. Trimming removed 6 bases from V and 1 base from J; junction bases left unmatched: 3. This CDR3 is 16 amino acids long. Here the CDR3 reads CASRGTSGRGSYEQYF. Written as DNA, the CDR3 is TGTGCCAGCAGGGGGACTAGCGGGAGGGGGTCCTACGAGCAGTACTTC.

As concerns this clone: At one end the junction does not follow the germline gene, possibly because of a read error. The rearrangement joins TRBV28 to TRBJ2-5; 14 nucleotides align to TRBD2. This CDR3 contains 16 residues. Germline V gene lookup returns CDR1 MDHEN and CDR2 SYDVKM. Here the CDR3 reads CASSLGLAGVREAQYF. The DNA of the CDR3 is TGTGCCAGCAGTTTGGGACTAGCGGGAGTTAGAGAGGCCCAGTACTTC.

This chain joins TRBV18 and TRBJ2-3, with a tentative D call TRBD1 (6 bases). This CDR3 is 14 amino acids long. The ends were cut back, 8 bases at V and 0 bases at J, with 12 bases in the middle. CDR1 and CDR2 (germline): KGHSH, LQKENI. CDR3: CASVRTASTDTQYF. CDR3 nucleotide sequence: TGTGCCAGCGTCCGGACAGCGAGCACAGATACGCAGTATTTT.

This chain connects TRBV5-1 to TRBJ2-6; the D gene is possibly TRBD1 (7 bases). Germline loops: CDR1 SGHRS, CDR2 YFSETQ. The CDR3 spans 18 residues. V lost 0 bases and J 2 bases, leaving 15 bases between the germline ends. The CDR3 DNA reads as TGCGCCAGCAGCTTGGTGAGGGGGCGGGGAACTGGGGCCAACGTCCTGACTTTC. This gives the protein CASSLVRGRGTGANVLTF.

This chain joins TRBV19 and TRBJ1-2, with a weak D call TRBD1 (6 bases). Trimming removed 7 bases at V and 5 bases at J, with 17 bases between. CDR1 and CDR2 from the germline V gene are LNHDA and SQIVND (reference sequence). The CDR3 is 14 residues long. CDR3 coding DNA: TGTGCCAGTAACCCCCGGACAGCCGTGTATGGCTACACCTTC. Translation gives CASNPRTAVYGYTF.

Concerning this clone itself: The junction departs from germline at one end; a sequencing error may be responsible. The CDR3 region is CASSSWGGTAGF. The CDR3 region has the DNA TGTGCCAGCAGCTCATGGGGGGGGACCGCTGGCTTC. The chain combines TRBV7-9 with TRBJ2-7; 7 bases are a match to TRBD2. The CDR3 is 12 residues long. Germline-derived CDR1 and CDR2 are SEHNR and FQNEAQ (reference sequence).

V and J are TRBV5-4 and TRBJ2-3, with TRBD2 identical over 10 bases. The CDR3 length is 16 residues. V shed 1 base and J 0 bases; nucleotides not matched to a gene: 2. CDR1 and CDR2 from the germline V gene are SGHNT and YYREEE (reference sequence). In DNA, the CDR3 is TGTGCCAGCAGCTTGACTAGCGGGGCTAGCACAGATACGCAGTATTTT. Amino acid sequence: CASSLTSGASTDTQYF.

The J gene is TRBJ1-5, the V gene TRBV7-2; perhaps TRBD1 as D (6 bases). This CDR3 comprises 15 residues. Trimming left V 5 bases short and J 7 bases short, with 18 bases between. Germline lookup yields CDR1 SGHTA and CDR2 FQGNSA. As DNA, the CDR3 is TGTGCCAGCAGCACACACACAGGGTCTGAGCAGCCCCAGCATTTT. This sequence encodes CASSTHTGSEQPQHF. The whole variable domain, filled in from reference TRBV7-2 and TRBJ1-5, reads GAGVSQSPSNKVTEKGKDVELRCDPISGHTALYWYRQSLGQGLEFLIYFQGNSAPDKSGLPSDRFSAERTGGSVSTLTIQRTQQEDSAVYLCASSTHTGSEQPQHFGDGTRLSIL.

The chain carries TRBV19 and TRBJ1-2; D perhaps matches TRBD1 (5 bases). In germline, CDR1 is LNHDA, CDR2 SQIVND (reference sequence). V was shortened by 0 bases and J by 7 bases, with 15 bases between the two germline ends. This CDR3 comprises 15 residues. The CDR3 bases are TGTGCCAGTAGTATAGATCCGGCAGGGTTTGGTGGCTACACCTTC. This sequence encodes CASSIDPAGFGGYTF.

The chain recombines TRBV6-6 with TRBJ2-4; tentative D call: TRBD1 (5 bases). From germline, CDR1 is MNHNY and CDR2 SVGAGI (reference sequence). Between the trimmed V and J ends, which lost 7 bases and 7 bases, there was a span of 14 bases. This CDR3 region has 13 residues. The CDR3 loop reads CASTGHSRNIQYF. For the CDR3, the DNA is TGTGCCAGCACAGGACACTCAAGGAACATTCAGTACTTC.

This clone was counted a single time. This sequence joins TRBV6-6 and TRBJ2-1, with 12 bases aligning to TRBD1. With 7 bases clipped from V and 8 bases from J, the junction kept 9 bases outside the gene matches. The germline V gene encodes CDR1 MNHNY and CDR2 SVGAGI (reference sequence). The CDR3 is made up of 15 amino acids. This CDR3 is CASTPRDRGLYEQFF. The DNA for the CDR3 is TGTGCCAGCACCCCCAGGGACAGGGGGCTTTATGAGCAGTTCTTC.

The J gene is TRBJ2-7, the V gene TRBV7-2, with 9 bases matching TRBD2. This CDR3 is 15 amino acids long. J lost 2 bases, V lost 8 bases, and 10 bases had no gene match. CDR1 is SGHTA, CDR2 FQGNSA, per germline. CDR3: CASGEAAGGTYEQYF. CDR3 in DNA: TGTGCCAGCGGCGAGGCAGCGGGAGGTACCTACGAGCAGTACTTC.

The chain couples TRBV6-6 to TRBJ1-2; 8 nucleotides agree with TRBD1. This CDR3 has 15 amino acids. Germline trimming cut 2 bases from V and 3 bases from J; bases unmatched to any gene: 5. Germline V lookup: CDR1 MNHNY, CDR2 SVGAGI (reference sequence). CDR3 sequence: CASSYPQGADYGYTF. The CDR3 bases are TGTGCCAGCAGTTACCCCCAGGGGGCTGACTATGGCTACACCTTC.

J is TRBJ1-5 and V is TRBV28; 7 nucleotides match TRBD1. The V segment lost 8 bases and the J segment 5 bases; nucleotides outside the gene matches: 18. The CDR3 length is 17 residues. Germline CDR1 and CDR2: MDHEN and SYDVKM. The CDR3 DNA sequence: TGTGCCAGCCACCCCAGGTCTGTGACTCAGGGGGATCAGCCCCAGCATTTT. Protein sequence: CASHPRSVTQGDQPQHF.

As DNA, the CDR3 is TGTGCCAGCAGAGGCCGAACAGGGCCGGCTTTAGGTGAGCAGTTCTTC. This encodes CASRGRTGPALGEQFF. The chain links TRBV2 to TRBJ2-1; D is possibly TRBD1 (6 bases). Per germline, CDR1 SNHLY and CDR2 FYNNEI. Trimming took 6 bases from V and 9 from J, leaving 24 bases between them. The CDR3 covers 16 residues.

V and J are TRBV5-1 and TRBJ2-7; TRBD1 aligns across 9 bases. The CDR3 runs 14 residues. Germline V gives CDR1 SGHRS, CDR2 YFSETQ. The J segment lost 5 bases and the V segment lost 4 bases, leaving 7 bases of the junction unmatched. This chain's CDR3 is CASSIDRGSDEQYF. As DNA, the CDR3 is TGCGCCAGCAGCATTGACAGGGGGTCGGACGAGCAGTACTTC.

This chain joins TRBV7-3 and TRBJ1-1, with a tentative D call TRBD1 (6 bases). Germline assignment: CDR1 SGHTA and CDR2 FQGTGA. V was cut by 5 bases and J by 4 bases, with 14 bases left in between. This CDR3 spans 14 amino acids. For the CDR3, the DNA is TGTGCCAGCAGCCCCGAGGGGGTGGGCACTGAAGCTTTCTTT. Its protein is CASSPEGVGTEAFF.

Here the CDR3 DNA reads TGTGCCTGGAGTGTACGTCGGTTGACAGGGTGGGGCACTGAAGCTTTCTTT. This codes for CAWSVRRLTGWGTEAFF. The chain is built from TRBV30 and TRBJ1-1, with 7 nucleotides matching TRBD1. Germline V gene sequence: CDR1 GTSNPN, CDR2 SVGIG (reference sequence). The CDR3 runs 17 residues. With V trimmed by 0 bases and J by 4 bases, 14 bases remained unmatched.

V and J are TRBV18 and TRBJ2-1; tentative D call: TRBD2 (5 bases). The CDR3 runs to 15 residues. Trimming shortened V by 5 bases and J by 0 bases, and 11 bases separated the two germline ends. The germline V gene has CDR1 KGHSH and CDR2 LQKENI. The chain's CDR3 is CASSAPGNSYNEQFF. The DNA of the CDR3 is TGTGCCAGCTCAGCCCCGGGGAACTCCTACAATGAGCAGTTCTTC. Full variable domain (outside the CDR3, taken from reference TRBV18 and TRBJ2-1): NAGVMQNPRHLVRRRGQEARLRCSPMKGHSHVYWYRQLPEEGLKFMVYLQKENIIDESGMPKERFSAEFPKEGPSILRIQQVVRGDSAAYFCASSAPGNSYNEQFFGPGTRLTVL.

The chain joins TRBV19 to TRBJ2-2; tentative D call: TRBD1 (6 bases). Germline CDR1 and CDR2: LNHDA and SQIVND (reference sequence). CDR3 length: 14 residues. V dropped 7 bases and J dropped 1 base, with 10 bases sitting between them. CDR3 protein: CASTGVRNTGELFF. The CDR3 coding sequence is TGTGCCAGTACAGGGGTAAGGAACACCGGGGAGCTGTTTTTT.

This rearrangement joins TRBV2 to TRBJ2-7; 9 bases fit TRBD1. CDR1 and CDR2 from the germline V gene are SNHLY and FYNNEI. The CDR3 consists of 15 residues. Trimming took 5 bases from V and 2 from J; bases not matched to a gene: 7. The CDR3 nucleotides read TGTGCCAGCAGTAGGGGGGGACAGGGTACCTACGAGCAGTACTTC. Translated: CASSRGGQGTYEQYF.

CDR3 DNA: TGCGCCAGCAGCCTCGGGACTAGCGGCACAGATACGCAGTATTTT. Translating it yields CASSLGTSGTDTQYF. This rearrangement joins TRBV5-1 to TRBJ2-3, with 10 nucleotides matching TRBD2. The CDR3 length is 15 residues. Germline CDR1 SGHRS, CDR2 YFSETQ. V was pared by 4 bases and J by 1 base, with 3 bases of the junction left unmatched.

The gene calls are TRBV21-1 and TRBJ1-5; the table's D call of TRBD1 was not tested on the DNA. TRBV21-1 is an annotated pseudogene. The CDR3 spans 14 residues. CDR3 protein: CARLLGTGRRPQHF. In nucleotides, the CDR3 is TGTGCCAGACTACTCGGGACAGGGAGACGGCCCCAGCATTTT.

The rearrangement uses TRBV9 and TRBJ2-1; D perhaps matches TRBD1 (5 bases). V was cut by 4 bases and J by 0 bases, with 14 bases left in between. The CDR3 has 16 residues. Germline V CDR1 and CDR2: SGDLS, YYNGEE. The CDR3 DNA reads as TGTGCCAGCAGCAAAAAAGGGGAACGCTCCTACAATGAGCAGTTCTTC. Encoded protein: CASSKKGERSYNEQFF.